Listed below are T cell receptor beta chains from one sample, sequenced in a study of early T cells in non-severe SARS-CoV-2 infection. TCRdb ran MiXCR on the 5' RACE reads and lists one entry per CDR3 protein. The data hold tens of thousands of distinct CDR3 sequences, with roughly 9% observed a single time. Sequences were derived from whole blood, sampled at baseline. The receptors come from an adult who was a healthcare worker with PCR-confirmed SARS-CoV-2 infection or an uninfected control (not recorded which). CDR3s include the opening cysteine and the closing phenylalanine or tryptophan. A D gene is named only where the DNA matches it firmly.

>.|TRBV6-1
CASSAGLGREQYF
>.|TRBV6-2/TRBV6-3
CASSYYQREQPQHF
>TRBD1|TRBV9
CASSVDRHTDTQYF
>.|TRBV20-1
CSASQESSYEQYF
>.|TRBV27
CASSLSYGAKNIQYF
>.|TRBV2
CASSESQGPYEQYF
>TRBD1|TRBV19
CASNRGSGELFF
>.|TRBV29-1
CSVPKGSGHNEQFF
>TRBD1|TRBV27
CAGGTGIEKLFF
>.|TRBV24-1
CATPGQSFPLYGYTF
>TRBD1|TRBV2
CASSEVEQGDQPQHF
>TRBD1|TRBV5-4
CASSAGQGAMNTEAFF
>.|TRBV4-3
CASSQDRNNQETQYF
>TRBD1|TRBV6-6
CAIGQGGSYEQYF
>.|TRBV7-3
CASRRTSTDTQYF
>TRBD1|TRBV7-9
CASSARQGILYEQYF
>.|TRBV12-3/TRBV12-4
CASRGRINSPLHF
>.|TRBV7-2
CASSLVAVSYNEQFF
>.|TRBV2
CASSVEQGYEKLFF
>.|TRBV29-1
CSVVDSNYNEQFF
>.|TRBV6-1
CASSVGYSSYEQYF
>.|TRBV7-2
CASSSLQRGPGYEQYF
>.|TRBV25-1
CASGPPGGPQETQYF
>.|TRBV5-1
CASSLRGTNTGELFF
>TRBD2|TRBV5-1
CASTEASGPYEQYF
>.|TRBV3-1
CASSQGDTQYF
>.|TRBV20-1
CSATDTDSPLHF
>TRBD1|TRBV7-2
CASSLGPSGTGEEKLFF
>TRBD2|TRBV19
CASSTLAAPYNEQFF
>.|TRBV7-3
CASSLLANAYEQYF
>TRBD2|TRBV11-2
CASSLGTSGSPLNSEQFF
>.|TRBV7-6
CASSLQAHNTGELFF
>.|TRBV6-2/TRBV6-3
CASSYIYREAFF
>TRBD1|TRBV6-6
CASSYSAGTANYGYTF
>.|TRBV14
CASSQARSPGANVLTF
>.|TRBV15
CATSRDLDRAIYEQYF
>.|TRBV7-2
CASSSSGTRLPYEQYF
>TRBD2|TRBV24-1
CATSESISGPQRQFF
>TRBD2|TRBV7-9
CASSLARASGRNEQYF
>.|TRBV7-4
CASSFTGHNEKLFF
>.|TRBV9
CASSAGSAGAFF
>TRBD1|TRBV18
CASSPPETGGADTEAFF
>TRBD2|TRBV27
CASRGLGLASKNIQYF
>.|TRBV5-1
CASKGTGTAEETQYF
>.|TRBV5-1
CASSLVEEGEQYF
>TRBD1|TRBV5-6
CASSPGRQGLQETQYF